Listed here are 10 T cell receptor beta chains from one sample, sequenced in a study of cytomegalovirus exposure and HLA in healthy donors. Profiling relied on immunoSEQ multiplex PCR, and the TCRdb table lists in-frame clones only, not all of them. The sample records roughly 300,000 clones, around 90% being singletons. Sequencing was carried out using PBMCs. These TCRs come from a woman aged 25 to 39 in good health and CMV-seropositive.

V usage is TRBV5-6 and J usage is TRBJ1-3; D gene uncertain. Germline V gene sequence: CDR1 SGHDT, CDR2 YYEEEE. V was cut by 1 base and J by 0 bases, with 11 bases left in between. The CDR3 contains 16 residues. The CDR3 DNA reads TGTGCCAGCAGCTTGATTAGGGCCCACTCTGGAAACACCATATATTTT. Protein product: CASSLIRAHSGNTIYF.

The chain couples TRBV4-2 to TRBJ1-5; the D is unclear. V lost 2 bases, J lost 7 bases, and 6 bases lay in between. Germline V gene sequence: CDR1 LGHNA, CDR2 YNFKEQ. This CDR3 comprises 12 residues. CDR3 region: CASSQNNQPQHF. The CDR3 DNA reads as TGTGCCAGCAGCCAAAATAACCAGCCCCAGCATTTT.

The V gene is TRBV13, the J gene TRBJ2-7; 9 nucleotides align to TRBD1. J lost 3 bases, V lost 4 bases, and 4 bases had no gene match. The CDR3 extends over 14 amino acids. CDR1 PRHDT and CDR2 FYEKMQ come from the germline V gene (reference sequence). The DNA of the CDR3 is TGTGCCAGCAGCTCCGGACAGGGGCGCTACGAGCAGTACTTC. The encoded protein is CASSSGQGRYEQYF.

CDR3 sequence (DNA): TGCAGCGTTACCGGGACAGCGGAGTTCTATGGCTACACCTTC. As protein: CSVTGTAEFYGYTF. The chain links TRBV29-1 to TRBJ1-2; 7 positions agree with TRBD1. With 5 bases clipped from V and 4 bases from J, the junction kept 10 bases outside the gene matches. Germline V gene data show CDR1 as SQVTM and CDR2 as ANQGSEA. This CDR3 is built from 14 residues.

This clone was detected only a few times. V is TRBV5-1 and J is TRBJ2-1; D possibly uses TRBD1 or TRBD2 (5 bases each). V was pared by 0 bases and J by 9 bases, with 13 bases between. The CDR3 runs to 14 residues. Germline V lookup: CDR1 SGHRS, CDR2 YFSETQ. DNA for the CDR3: TGCGCCAGCAGCTTGGGGGACGTTTTGGCTGAGCAGTTCTTC. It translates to CASSLGDVLAEQFF.

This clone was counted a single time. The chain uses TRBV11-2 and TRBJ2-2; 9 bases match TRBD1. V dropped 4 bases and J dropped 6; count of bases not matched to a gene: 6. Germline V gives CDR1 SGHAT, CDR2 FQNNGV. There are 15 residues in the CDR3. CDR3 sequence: CASSYTGGSAGELFF. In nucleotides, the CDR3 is TGTGCCAGCAGCTATACAGGGGGCTCGGCCGGGGAGCTGTTTTTT.

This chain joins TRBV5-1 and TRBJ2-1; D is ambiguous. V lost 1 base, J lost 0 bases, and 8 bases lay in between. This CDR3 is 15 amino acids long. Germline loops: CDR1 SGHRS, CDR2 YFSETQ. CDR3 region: CASSLSSDSYNEQFF. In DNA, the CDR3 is TGCGCCAGCAGCTTGTCGTCTGACTCCTACAATGAGCAGTTCTTC.

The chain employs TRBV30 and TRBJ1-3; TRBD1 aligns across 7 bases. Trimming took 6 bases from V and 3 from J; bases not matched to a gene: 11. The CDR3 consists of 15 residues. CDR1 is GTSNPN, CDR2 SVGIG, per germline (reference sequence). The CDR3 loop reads CACGLQGGIGNTIYF. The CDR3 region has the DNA TGTGCCTGTGGTCTCCAGGGGGGTATTGGAAACACCATATATTTT.

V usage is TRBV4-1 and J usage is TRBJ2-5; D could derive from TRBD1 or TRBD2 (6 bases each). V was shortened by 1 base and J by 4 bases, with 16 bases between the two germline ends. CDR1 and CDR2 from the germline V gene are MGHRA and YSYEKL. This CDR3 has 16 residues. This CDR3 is CASSQVRGGLGETQYF. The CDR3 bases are TGCGCCAGCAGCCAAGTACGTGGGGGGCTTGGAGAGACCCAGTACTTC.

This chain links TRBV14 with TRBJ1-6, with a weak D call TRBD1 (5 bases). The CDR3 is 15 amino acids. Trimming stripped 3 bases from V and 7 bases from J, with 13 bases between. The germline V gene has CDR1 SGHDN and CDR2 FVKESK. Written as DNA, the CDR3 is TGTGCCAGCAGCCAGGGGCGTGCAGGGAATTCACCCCTCCACTTT. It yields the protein CASSQGRAGNSPLHF.